This entry is about one TCR beta chain. Its specificity is not known. Germline V gene sequence: CDR1 SEHNR, CDR2 FQNEAQ (reference sequence). The CDR3 runs to 18 residues. Trimming removed 7 bases from V and 6 bases from J; junction bases left unmatched: 14. The data stem from a study of T cells in lung cancer brain metastases. The study's findings and limits: Unique productive clones were significantly fewer in brain metastases: median around 1,500 versus 5,000.

Between roughly 2 and 4.92 ug genomic DNA went in, equal for pairs. Here immunoSEQ multiplex PCR was the method, and the copy in TCRdb shows in-frame clones only, minus some. The sample yields some 2,000 clones, about 93% seen once. The receptor comes from a woman in her thirties with non-small cell lung cancer. Input material: tumor tissue from the primary lung tumor. The rearrangement uses TRBV7-9 and TRBJ2-1, with 14 bases aligning to TRBD2. The CDR3 sequence: CASNEARRLAGGGNEQFF. CDR3 nucleotide sequence: TGTGCCAGCAATGAGGCTCGGCGACTAGCGGGAGGGGGCAATGAGCAGTTCTTC.